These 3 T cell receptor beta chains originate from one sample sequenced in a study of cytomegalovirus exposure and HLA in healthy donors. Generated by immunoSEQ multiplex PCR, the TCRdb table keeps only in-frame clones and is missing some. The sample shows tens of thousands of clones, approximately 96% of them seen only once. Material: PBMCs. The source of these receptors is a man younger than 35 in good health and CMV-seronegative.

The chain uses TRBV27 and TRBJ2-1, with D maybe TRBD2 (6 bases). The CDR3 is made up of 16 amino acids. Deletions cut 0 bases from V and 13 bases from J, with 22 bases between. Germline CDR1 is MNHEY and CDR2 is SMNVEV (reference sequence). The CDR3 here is CASSLSYSPTRTIQFF. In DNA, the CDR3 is TGTGCCAGCAGTTTATCGTATTCGCCGACTAGAACCATCCAGTTCTTC.

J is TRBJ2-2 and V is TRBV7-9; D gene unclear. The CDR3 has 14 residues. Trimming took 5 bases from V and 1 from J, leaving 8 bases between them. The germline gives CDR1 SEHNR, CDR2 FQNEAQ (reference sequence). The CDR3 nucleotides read TGTGCCAGCAGCGCGGTTAAGAACACCGGGGAGCTGTTTTTT. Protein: CASSAVKNTGELFF.

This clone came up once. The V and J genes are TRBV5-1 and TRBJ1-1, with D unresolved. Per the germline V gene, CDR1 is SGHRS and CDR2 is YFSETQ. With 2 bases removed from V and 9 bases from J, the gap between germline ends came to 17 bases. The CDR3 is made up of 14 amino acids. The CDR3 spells CASSFTQSGQKAFF. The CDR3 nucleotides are TGCGCCAGCAGCTTCACTCAGTCGGGTCAGAAAGCTTTCTTT.